Presented here are 13 T cell receptor beta chains from one specimen sequenced in a study of response to subunit inactivated influenza vaccine (dated by TCRdb to the late 2010s). Library preparation employed RT-PCR. Sequenced on an Illumina HiSeq 2500. In-frame beta chains were kept once TCRdb had trimmed the public reads at Q25 with fastp and called clones with MiXCR. Duplicate CDR3 protein sequences are folded into a single record with the most common DNA and genes. The sample profile shows approximately 700,000 distinct CDR3 sequences; about 14% of them were found once. Together, the top ten hold 5.5% to 7% of the sample. The sample in question was PBMCs from blood, obtained around 14 days before vaccination. These receptors all stem from a man aged 45-65 years who received an inactivated influenza vaccine. Donor details come from another sample of the same person, matched by shared clones.

This chain connects TRBV20-1 to TRBJ2-1; 13 bases align to TRBD2. Losses at the gene ends were 6 bases for V and 7 bases for J; bases not matched to a gene: 3. Looked up from germline, CDR1 is DFQATT and CDR2 is SNEGSKA (reference sequence). The CDR3 contains 13 residues. CDR3 in amino acids: CSAGLAGDNEQFF. CDR3 coding DNA: TGCAGTGCCGGACTAGCGGGAGATAATGAGCAGTTCTTC.

This clonotype was observed a few times. The rearrangement joins TRBV20-1 to TRBJ1-2; D perhaps matches TRBD1 (5 bases). V lost 2 bases and J 7 bases, leaving 14 bases between the germline ends. This CDR3 has 13 amino acids. CDR1 and CDR2 (germline): DFQATT, SNEGSKA (reference sequence). The CDR3 DNA reads TGCAGTGCTAGACAGGGAGTTGTGGCTGGCTACACCTTC. Amino acids: CSARQGVVAGYTF.

This chain joins TRBV6-5 and TRBJ2-1; 7 nucleotides match TRBD1. J gave up 9 bases and V 3 bases, and 8 bases lay outside the gene matches. The CDR3 covers 14 residues. Germline CDR1 MNHEY, CDR2 SVGAGI. DNA for the CDR3: TGTGCCAGCAGTTATTCAGACAGGGACGCTGAGCAGTTCTTC. As protein: CASSYSDRDAEQFF.

A few counts support this clonotype. The rearrangement uses TRBV29-1 and TRBJ2-5, with 7 positions matching TRBD1. The CDR3 length is 12 residues. V dropped 4 bases and J dropped 3; count of bases not matched to a gene: 2. Germline V gene data show CDR1 as SQVTM and CDR2 as ANQGSEA. CDR3 sequence: CSVGDRKETQYF. CDR3 DNA: TGCAGCGTTGGGGACAGAAAAGAGACCCAGTACTTC.

This clonotype was detected a few times. The chain employs TRBV15 and TRBJ2-7, with no clear D. This CDR3 is built from 14 residues. Per germline, CDR1 LNHNV and CDR2 YYDKDF (reference sequence). The V and J ends lost 0 bases and 7 bases respectively, with 13 bases between them. CDR3 residues: CATSRDRAAREQYF. The CDR3 bases are TGTGCCACCAGCAGAGATCGCGCGGCTCGGGAGCAGTACTTC.

This clonotype was counted only a few times. The V call is TRBV7-2, the J call TRBJ2-2, with TRBD2 identical over 7 bases. Germline CDR1 and CDR2: SGHTA and FQGNSA. V was pared by 10 bases and J by 5 bases, with 19 bases of the junction left unmatched. The CDR3 consists of 17 residues. In DNA, the CDR3 is TGTGCCACCCCCCGTGTCTTGCAAGCGGGAAGTACCGGGGAGCTGTTTTTT. This codes for CATPRVLQAGSTGELFF. Drawing the rest from reference TRBV7-2 and TRBJ2-2, the complete variable domain is GAGVSQSPSNKVTEKGKDVELRCDPISGHTALYWYRQSLGQGLEFLIYFQGNSAPDKSGLPSDRFSAERTGGSVSTLTIQRTQQEDSAVYLCATPRVLQAGSTGELFFGEGSRLTVL.

A few counts support this clonotype. The V and J genes are TRBV12-3 or TRBV12-4 and TRBJ1-4, with TRBD1 as a possible D gene (6 bases). V was pared by 5 bases and J by 8 bases, with 15 bases between. The CDR3 is 14 amino acids. In DNA, the CDR3 is TGTGCCAGCAGTCCACAGGGTTATTGGGAAAAACTGTTTTTT. Protein sequence: CASSPQGYWEKLFF.

There are many counts of this clonotype. The chain links TRBV15 to TRBJ2-5; 13 bases align to TRBD2. V was clipped by 4 bases and J by 7 bases; unmatched bases: 6. Germline V CDR1 and CDR2: LNHNV, YYDKDF (reference sequence). CDR3 size: 15 residues. The CDR3 region has the DNA TGTGCCACCAGCAAGGGACTAGCGGGATCGGGGACCCAGTACTTC. Translating gives CATSKGLAGSGTQYF.

This clonotype was seen many times. This chain links TRBV7-2 with TRBJ2-2, with 8 bases fitting TRBD1. The ends lost 0 bases at V and 7 bases at J; junction bases unmatched: 7. The length of the CDR3 is 16 residues. From germline, CDR1 is SGHTA and CDR2 FQGNSA. The CDR3 region has the DNA TGTGCCAGCAGCTTAGCGACGGACAGGGTCCACGGGGAGCTGTTTTTT. Translated: CASSLATDRVHGELFF.

This clonotype was recorded a few times. The rearrangement links TRBV27 to TRBJ2-1, with 9 positions matching TRBD1. Germline V gives CDR1 MNHEY, CDR2 SMNVEV (reference sequence). The J segment lost 2 bases and the V segment lost 5 bases, leaving 4 bases of the junction unmatched. The CDR3 is 15 amino acids. The CDR3 DNA reads TGTGCCAGCAGTCGACGACAGGGGGCCTACAATGAGCAGTTCTTC. Its translation is CASSRRQGAYNEQFF.

The genes are TRBV7-9 and TRBJ1-1; D is unresolved. The CDR3 spans 12 residues. Germline V CDR1 and CDR2: SEHNR, FQNEAQ (reference sequence). V dropped 7 bases and J dropped 4 bases, with 10 bases sitting between them. Here the CDR3 reads CASTMGSTEAFF. The CDR3 nucleotides read TGTGCCAGCACCATGGGGAGCACTGAAGCTTTCTTT.

V and J are TRBV7-9 and TRBJ2-1; 8 bases map to TRBD2. The CDR3 totals 17 residues. From germline, CDR1 is SEHNR and CDR2 FQNEAQ (reference sequence). Trimming cost V 7 bases and J 0 bases; bases outside gene matches: 11. CDR3 in DNA: TGTGCCAGCAATCCCAGCGGGGGACCGAGCTCCTACAATGAGCAGTTCTTC. It codes for CASNPSGGPSSYNEQFF.

This clonotype was found many times. The V call is TRBV12-3 or TRBV12-4, the J call TRBJ2-3; the D is unclear. V shed 6 bases and J shed 4 bases, with 11 bases lying between them. This CDR3 is built from 13 residues. The CDR3 region has the DNA TGTGCCAGCAGCCCTCGGCGTTCAGATACGCAGTATTTT. Its protein is CASSPRRSDTQYF.